The source of this T cell receptor (beta chain) is a study of CD8 T cells in ankylosing spondylitis. Quantitative 5'-RACE was performed with molecular barcodes, and it yielded the TCR beta libraries. TCRdb re-derived calls from the 5' RACE reads in MiXCR, one entry per CDR3 protein. The table shows 230,000 or so distinct CDR3 sequences, with 15% to 20% occurring only once. As to this clonotype: What it recognizes is unknown.

The junction had 11 bases not matched to a gene; V was cut back by 4 bases and J by 5 bases. This CDR3 contains 16 residues. Germline V gene lookup returns CDR1 MNHEY and CDR2 SMNVEV (reference sequence). Study-level points and caveats: Existing reports had already noted some motif variants in reactive arthritis synovial fluid and blood.

The chain links TRBV27 to TRBJ2-1, with 7 bases aligning to TRBD2. The receptor's source is a male donor with ankylosing spondylitis or in good health (not recorded which). The sequenced sample consisted of blood, either unsorted or a sorted T cell fraction (not recorded which). CDR3 sequence (DNA): TGTGCCAGCAGTTGGGGTGCTAGCGGAGACAACAATGAGCAGTTCTTC. This codes for CASSWGASGDNNEQFF.